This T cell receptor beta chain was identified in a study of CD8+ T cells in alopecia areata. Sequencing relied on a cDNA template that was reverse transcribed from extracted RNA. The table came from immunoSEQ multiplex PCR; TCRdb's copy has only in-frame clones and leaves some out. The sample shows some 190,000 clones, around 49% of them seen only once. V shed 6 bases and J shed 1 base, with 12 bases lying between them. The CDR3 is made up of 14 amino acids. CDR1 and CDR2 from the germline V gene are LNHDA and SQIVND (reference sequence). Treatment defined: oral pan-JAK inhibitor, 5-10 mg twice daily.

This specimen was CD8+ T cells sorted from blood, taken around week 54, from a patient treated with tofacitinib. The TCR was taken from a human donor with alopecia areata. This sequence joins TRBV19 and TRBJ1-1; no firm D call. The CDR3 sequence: CASRPSWGNTEAFF. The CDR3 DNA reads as TGTGCCAGTAGACCATCATGGGGGAACACTGAAGCTTTCTTT.